Each of the 25 T cell receptor beta chains below was sequenced from the same sample in a study of T-cell reconstitution after alpha-beta-depleted transplantation in children. For TCRbeta, the library was prepared with unique molecular identifiers. TCRdb reanalysed the PCR reads using MiXCR and keeps one entry per CDR3 protein. Among 500,000 or so distinct CDR3 sequences listed, roughly an eighth were seen once. This sample comprised PBMCs, mostly from graft donor cells, obtained 180 days after TCRalphabeta/CD19-depleted stem cell transplant. The receptors were sampled from a female patient aged 2-10 years who had a stem cell transplant for aplastic anemia, so the T cells may come from the graft donor.

This clonotype came up many times. The chain has TRBV5-1 and TRBJ1-5; D unclear. Germline V lookup: CDR1 SGHRS, CDR2 YFSETQ. The length of the CDR3 is 14 residues. V was pared by 0 bases and J by 2 bases, with 6 bases between. The CDR3 loop reads CASSLAPGNQPQHF. In DNA, the CDR3 is TGCGCCAGCAGCTTGGCCCCAGGCAATCAGCCCCAGCATTTT.

This clonotype was detected a few times. This chain joins TRBV5-1 and TRBJ2-1; unclear D gene. V dropped 0 bases and J dropped 8 bases, with 12 bases sitting between them. Germline V gene lookup returns CDR1 SGHRS and CDR2 YFSETQ. This CDR3 has 14 amino acids. CDR3 region: CASSLARPMDEQFF. DNA of the CDR3: TGCGCCAGCAGCTTGGCTCGTCCGATGGATGAGCAGTTCTTC.

In this sample, this clonotype turned up a few times. The J gene is TRBJ1-2, the V gene TRBV5-5, with D hard to call. The V end lost 4 bases, the J end lost 6 bases, and 13 bases lay between the germline ends. The CDR3 is 13 residues long. Germline-derived CDR1 and CDR2 are SGHKS and YYEKEE (reference sequence). CDR3 residues: CASSPVDRDGYTF. CDR3 coding DNA: TGTGCCAGCAGCCCGGTAGATCGGGATGGCTACACCTTC.

This clonotype was found many times. The rearrangement links TRBV20-1 to TRBJ2-7; 7 positions match TRBD2. The V gene's germline CDR1 is DFQATT and CDR2 SNEGSKA (reference sequence). The length of the CDR3 is 13 residues. The V segment lost 6 bases and the J segment 3 bases; nucleotides outside the gene matches: 8. This CDR3 is CSATGTNVYEQYV. The CDR3, as DNA: TGCAGTGCAACCGGGACTAACGTCTACGAGCAGTACGTC.

This clonotype has at least ten counts. V and J are TRBV6-1 and TRBJ2-2; no definite D call. V was pared by 11 bases and J by 5 bases, with 21 bases between. CDR1 is MNHNS, CDR2 SASEGT, per germline. This CDR3 has 15 amino acids. The DNA for the CDR3 is TGTGCCGCAATGTCGCTCGGGCATGGGACCGGGGAGCTGTTTTTT. This codes for CAAMSLGHGTGELFF.

The V and J genes are TRBV20-1 and TRBJ2-7; D perhaps matches TRBD2 (6 bases). Germline V gene sequence: CDR1 DFQATT, CDR2 SNEGSKA (reference sequence). This CDR3 contains 15 residues. The V and J ends lost 0 bases and 0 bases respectively, with 12 bases between them. As DNA, the CDR3 is TGCAGTGCTAGAGATTCCCGCGGGAACTCCTACGAGCAGTACGTC. Its translation is CSARDSRGNSYEQYV.

V usage is TRBV19 and J usage is TRBJ2-7; no definite D call. CDR3 size: 14 residues. CDR1 and CDR2 from the germline V gene are LNHDA and SQIVND (reference sequence). V was shortened by 0 bases and J by 5 bases, with 11 bases between the two germline ends. The CDR3 region is CASSIEGRLDEQYF. CDR3 nucleotides: TGTGCCAGTAGTATAGAAGGAAGGTTGGACGAGCAGTACTTC.

This clonotype appeared a few times. The chain employs TRBV12-3 or TRBV12-4 and TRBJ1-5, with 7 bases identical to TRBD1. V gave up 5 bases and J gave up 9 bases; unmatched junction bases: 10. This CDR3 region has 14 residues. The CDR3 DNA reads TGTGCCAGCAGTCTAACAGGGGAGGGTTGGCCCCAGCATTTT. Encoded protein: CASSLTGEGWPQHF.

This clonotype was seen at least ten times. The chain joins TRBV9 to TRBJ1-6; no firm D call. The CDR3 covers 12 residues. CDR1 SGDLS and CDR2 YYNGEE come from the germline V gene. V was pared by 0 bases and J by 14 bases, with 9 bases between. The DNA of the CDR3 is TGTGCCAGCAGCGTAGATGGGTTTTCCCTCCACTTT. Its translation is CASSVDGFSLHF.

This chain uses TRBV5-6 with TRBJ1-2, with TRBD1 identical over 8 bases. The junction had 16 bases not matched to a gene; V was cut back by 4 bases and J by 8 bases. From germline, CDR1 is SGHDT and CDR2 YYEEEE. The CDR3 runs 16 residues. In DNA, the CDR3 is TGTGCCAGCAGCACAACCGGGACAGGACTCGCCCTAGGCTACACCTTC. Translation: CASSTTGTGLALGYTF.

This clonotype has a handful of counts. The chain is built from TRBV28 and TRBJ2-7, with 11 bases that match TRBD2. The germline CDR1 and CDR2 sequences are MDHEN and SYDVKM. CDR3 length: 16 residues. Trimming at V came to 1 base and at J to 4 bases, leaving 6 bases not matched to a gene. In DNA, the CDR3 is TGTGCCAGCAGTTTATTGCCGGGACTAGCGGTGTACGAGCAGTACTTC. Translated, it gives CASSLLPGLAVYEQYF.

The chain employs TRBV25-1 and TRBJ2-1; 8 nucleotides align to TRBD1. CDR1 MGHDK and CDR2 SYGVNS come from the germline V gene. This CDR3 has 18 residues. The junction had 17 bases not matched to a gene; V was cut back by 3 bases and J by 7 bases. CDR3 sequence reads: CASSDHLGQGTNRNEQFF. In DNA, the CDR3 is TGTGCCAGCAGTGATCATCTCGGACAGGGAACTAACCGGAATGAGCAGTTCTTC.

This clonotype showed up many times. The chain is built from TRBV12-3 or TRBV12-4 and TRBJ2-4; unclear D gene. Trimming took 5 bases from V and 0 from J, leaving 14 bases between them. CDR3 length equals 16 residues. CDR3 DNA: TGTGCCAGCAGTGAACCAGATGCACTAGCCAAAAACATTCAGTACTTC. Protein product: CASSEPDALAKNIQYF.

V is TRBV7-9 and J is TRBJ2-1; the match to TRBD1 covers 7 bases. V lost 5 bases and J lost 4; bases outside the gene matches: 8. The CDR3 contains 15 residues. The germline V gene has CDR1 SEHNR and CDR2 FQNEAQ (reference sequence). Written as DNA, the CDR3 is TGTGCCAGCAGCCCCCGGGACAGCTTTTACAATGAGCAGTTCTTC. It encodes CASSPRDSFYNEQFF. Full variable domain (missing parts from reference TRBV7-9 and TRBJ2-1): DTGVSQNPRHKITKRGQNVTFRCDPISEHNRLYWYRQTLGQGPEFLTYFQNEAQLEKSRLLSDRFSAERPKGSFSTLEIQRTEQGDSAMYLCASSPRDSFYNEQFFGPGTRLTVL.

This clonotype was seen more than once but under ten times. The chain combines TRBV5-4 with TRBJ2-3, with D perhaps given as TRBD1 or TRBD2 (5 bases each). CDR1 is SGHNT and CDR2 is YYREEE in the germline V gene (reference sequence). The CDR3 totals 18 residues. V lost 2 bases and J 1 base, leaving 20 bases between the germline ends. The CDR3 DNA reads as TGTGCCAGCAGCTTCGCGAAAGGGGTTGAGGAGGGCACAGATACGCAGTATTTT. The encoded protein is CASSFAKGVEEGTDTQYF.

This clonotype has just a few counts. The chain carries TRBV12-3 or TRBV12-4 and TRBJ2-1; no clear D. The germline V and J ends were trimmed by 6 bases and 4 bases, with 10 bases remaining between them. CDR3 length: 13 residues. The CDR3 nucleotides are TGTGCCAGCAGCGCAGCCGGTTACAATGAGCAGTTCTTC. Its translation is CASSAAGYNEQFF.

There are a few counts of this clonotype. V usage is TRBV20-1 and J usage is TRBJ2-1, with TRBD1 matching over 10 bases. This CDR3 is built from 14 residues. Germline V gives CDR1 DFQATT, CDR2 SNEGSKA (reference sequence). The junction had 5 bases not matched to a gene; V was cut back by 4 bases and J by 5 bases. The CDR3 nucleotides read TGCAGTGCTATGACAGGGGGCTACAACAATGAGCAGTTCTTC. It translates to CSAMTGGYNNEQFF.

This clonotype came up many times. This rearrangement joins TRBV11-1 to TRBJ2-7; 8 positions match TRBD1. CDR3 length: 12 amino acids. The J segment lost 12 bases and the V segment lost 4 bases, leaving 8 bases of the junction unmatched. The germline gives CDR1 SGHAT, CDR2 FQDESV (reference sequence). The CDR3 loop is CASSSHRDRPYF. As DNA, the CDR3 is TGTGCCAGCAGCTCGCACCGGGACAGGCCGTACTTC. Variable domain in full (rest from reference TRBV11-1 and TRBJ2-7): EAEVAQSPRYKITEKSQAVAFWCDPISGHATLYWYRQILGQGPELLVQFQDESVVDDSQLPKDRFSAERLKGVDSTLKIQPAELGDSAMYLCASSSHRDRPYFGPGTRLTVT.

This chain uses TRBV3-1 with TRBJ1-4; D uncertain. From germline, CDR1 is LGHDT and CDR2 YNNKEL (reference sequence). The ends were cut back, 2 bases at V and 8 bases at J, with 18 bases in the middle. The CDR3 runs 16 residues. The CDR3 coding sequence is TGTGCCAGCAGCCAAAGCTCGGGAGGGTTTTTCGAAAAACTGTTTTTT. Amino acids: CASSQSSGGFFEKLFF.

This clonotype was recorded a few times. This chain uses TRBV6-2 or TRBV6-3 with TRBJ1-2; D perhaps matches TRBD1 (5 bases). The CDR3 is 15 amino acids. Trimming shortened V by 0 bases and J by 5 bases, and 13 bases separated the two germline ends. Germline CDR1 MNHEY, CDR2 SVGEGT. The CDR3, as DNA: TGTGCCAGCAGTTACTCCGGGACGGGGAGATATGGCTACACCTTC. Protein: CASSYSGTGRYGYTF.

This chain uses TRBV2 with TRBJ2-6; the match to TRBD1 covers 7 bases. This CDR3 region has 18 residues. Germline CDR1 reads SNHLY; CDR2 reads FYNNEI. The V gene end was trimmed by 5 bases and the J gene end by 0 bases; junction bases not matched to a gene: 10. Here the CDR3 DNA reads TGTGCCAGCAGTCCTCGGACAGGCTTCAGCTCTGGGGCCAACGTCCTGACTTTC. Translation: CASSPRTGFSSGANVLTF.

This clonotype was counted only a few times. The chain joins TRBV6-5 to TRBJ2-1; 8 bases align to TRBD1. CDR1 is MNHEY and CDR2 is SVGAGI in the germline V gene. This CDR3 comprises 17 residues. Unmatched junction bases numbered 14, after V lost 2 bases and J lost 8 bases. The CDR3 loop reads CASSYPTPGQGIHEQFF. CDR3 in DNA: TGTGCCAGCAGTTACCCGACCCCCGGACAGGGCATCCATGAGCAGTTCTTC.

The V call is TRBV7-9, the J call TRBJ2-3; D not certain. Germline V gene data show CDR1 as SEHNR and CDR2 as FQNEAQ (reference sequence). The ends were cut back, 6 bases at V and 1 base at J, with 14 bases in the middle. This CDR3 has 15 amino acids. CDR3 sequence reads: CASRTKGRGTDTQYF. For the CDR3, the DNA is TGTGCCAGCAGGACGAAGGGCCGTGGCACAGATACGCAGTATTTT.

This clonotype was picked up many times. The junction differs from germline at one of its ends, possibly a read error. The chain links TRBV5-1 to TRBJ2-2; 7 positions match TRBD2. CDR1 is SGHRS, CDR2 YFSETQ, per germline. The CDR3 is 16 residues long. The chain's CDR3 is CASSLRLAANTGELFF. DNA for the CDR3: TGTGCCAGCAGCTTGCGCCTAGCGGCAAACACCGGGGAGCTGTTTTTT.

The chain employs TRBV12-3 or TRBV12-4 and TRBJ2-5; no clear D. The V and J ends lost 1 base and 6 bases respectively, with 12 bases between them. This CDR3 spans 14 amino acids. The CDR3 protein is CASSLGLQRQTQYF. The CDR3 DNA is TGTGCCAGCAGTTTAGGTTTGCAGAGGCAGACCCAGTACTTC.